This is a list of T cell receptor beta chains from one sample in a study of CD8+ T cells in alopecia areata. TCRdb keeps only in-frame clones here, not all; method: immunoSEQ multiplex PCR. Of about 140,000 clones in the sample, roughly four fifths are singletons; the top ten hold 20% to 30%. The starting material was CD8+ T cells sorted from blood, obtained at week 4, from a patient treated with tofacitinib. The receptors originated from a human donor with alopecia areata. Each CDR3 is given with its conserved first and last residue. Each record gives: V gene, J gene, clone size, D gene, CDR3 protein, CDR3 DNA. D genes are given only for firm matches. Not every row has a clone size; where given, it reads once, few, many or a size class.

V gene: TRBV7-9; J gene: TRBJ2-7; clone size: few; D gene: TRBD1; CDR3 protein: CASSSDRGVEQYF; CDR3 DNA: TGTGCCAGCAGCTCGGACAGGGGGGTCGAGCAGTACTTC
V gene: TRBV5-1; J gene: TRBJ1-4; clone size: NA; D gene: NA; CDR3 protein: CASSETAATNEKLFF; CDR3 DNA: TGCGCCAGCAGCGAAACAGCAGCAACTAATGAAAAACTGTTTTTT
V gene: TRBV5-4; J gene: TRBJ1-1; clone size: NA; D gene: NA; CDR3 protein: CASSFGRMNTEAFF; CDR3 DNA: TGTGCCAGCAGCTTTGGCCGGATGAACACTGAAGCTTTCTTT
V gene: TRBV7-9; J gene: TRBJ2-7; clone size: few; D gene: TRBD1; CDR3 protein: CASSSTGTGSYEQYF; CDR3 DNA: TGTGCCAGCAGCTCCACCGGGACAGGGTCCTACGAGCAGTACTTC
V gene: TRBV4-1; J gene: TRBJ2-7; clone size: NA; D gene: TRBD1; CDR3 protein: CASSQNTGGLSYEQYF; CDR3 DNA: TGCGCCAGCAGCCAAAATACAGGGGGCCTCTCCTACGAGCAGTACTTC
V gene: TRBV4-1; J gene: TRBJ1-1; clone size: NA; D gene: NA; CDR3 protein: CASSPDLGVYTEAFF; CDR3 DNA: TGCGCCAGCAGCCCCGACCTGGGGGTATACACTGAAGCTTTCTTT
V gene: TRBV20-1; J gene: TRBJ2-1; clone size: NA; D gene: NA; CDR3 protein: CSARLRAAQFF; CDR3 DNA: TGCAGTGCTAGACTCCGCGCGGCGCAGTTCTTC
V gene: TRBV10-3; J gene: TRBJ2-5; clone size: NA; D gene: TRBD1; CDR3 protein: CAISEGTGGVEETQYF; CDR3 DNA: TGTGCCATCAGTGAGGGGACAGGGGGCGTCGAGGAGACCCAGTACTTC
V gene: TRBV4-3; J gene: TRBJ1-1; clone size: NA; D gene: NA; CDR3 protein: CASSQDWGIWDTEAFF; CDR3 DNA: TGCGCCAGCAGCCAAGATTGGGGCATTTGGGACACTGAAGCTTTCTTT
V gene: TRBV4-1; J gene: TRBJ2-3; clone size: NA; D gene: NA; CDR3 protein: CASSQDVEFTDTQYF; CDR3 DNA: TGCGCCAGCAGCCAAGATGTCGAGTTCACAGATACGCAGTATTTT
V gene: TRBV11-1; J gene: TRBJ1-6; clone size: NA; D gene: NA; CDR3 protein: CASSQAPGTRSPLHF; CDR3 DNA: TGTGCCAGCAGTCAGGCCCCGGGGACGAGGTCACCCCTCCACTTT
V gene: TRBV2; J gene: TRBJ2-3; clone size: NA; D gene: TRBD2; CDR3 protein: CAASEAGTDTQYF; CDR3 DNA: TGTGCCGCGTCAGAAGCGGGGACAGATACGCAGTATTTT
V gene: TRBV27; J gene: TRBJ1-2; clone size: NA; D gene: NA; CDR3 protein: CASSLSQANYGYTF; CDR3 DNA: TGTGCCAGCAGTTTAAGTCAGGCTAACTATGGCTACACCTTC